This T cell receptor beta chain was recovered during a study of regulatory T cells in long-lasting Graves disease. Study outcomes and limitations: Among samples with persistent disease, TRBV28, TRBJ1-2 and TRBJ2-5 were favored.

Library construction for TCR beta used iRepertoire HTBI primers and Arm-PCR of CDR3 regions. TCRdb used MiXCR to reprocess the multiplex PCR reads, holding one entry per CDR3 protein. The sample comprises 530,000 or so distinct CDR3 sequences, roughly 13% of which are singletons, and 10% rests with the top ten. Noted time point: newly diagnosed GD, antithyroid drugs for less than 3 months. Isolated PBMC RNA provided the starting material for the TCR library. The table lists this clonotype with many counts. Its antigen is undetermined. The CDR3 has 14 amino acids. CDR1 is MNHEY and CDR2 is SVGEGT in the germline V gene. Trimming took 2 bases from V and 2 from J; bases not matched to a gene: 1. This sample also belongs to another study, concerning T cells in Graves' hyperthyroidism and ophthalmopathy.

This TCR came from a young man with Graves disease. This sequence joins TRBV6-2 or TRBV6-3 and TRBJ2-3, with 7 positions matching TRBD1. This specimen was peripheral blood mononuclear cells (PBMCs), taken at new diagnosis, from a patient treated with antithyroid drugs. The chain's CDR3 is CASSYGTDTDTQYF. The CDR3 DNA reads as TGTGCCAGCAGTTACGGGACAGACACAGATACGCAGTATTTT.